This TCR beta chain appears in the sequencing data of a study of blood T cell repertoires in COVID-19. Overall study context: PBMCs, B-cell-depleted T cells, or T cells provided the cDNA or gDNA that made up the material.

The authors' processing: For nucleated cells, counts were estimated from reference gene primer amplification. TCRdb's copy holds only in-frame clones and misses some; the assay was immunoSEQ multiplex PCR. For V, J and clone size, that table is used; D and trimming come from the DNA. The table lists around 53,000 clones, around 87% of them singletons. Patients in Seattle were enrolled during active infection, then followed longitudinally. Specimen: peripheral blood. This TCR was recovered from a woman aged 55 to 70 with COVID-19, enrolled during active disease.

CDR3 coding DNA: TGTGCCACCAGCAGAGGTAGCGGGAACTCCTACGAGCAGTACTTC. Its protein is CATSRGSGNSYEQYF. The chain carries TRBV15 and TRBJ2-7, with TRBD2 matching 8 bases. CDR1 and CDR2 (germline): LNHNV, YYDKDF (reference sequence). V shed 1 base, J shed 0 bases, and the junction held 2 bases outside the gene matches. This CDR3 has 15 residues.